This record covers a single TCR beta chain. This specimen belongs to a study of shared T cell receptors in the human thymus. Some clones are missing from TCRdb's copy, which holds only in-frame ones; the method was immunoSEQ multiplex PCR. The table has hundreds of thousands of clones, roughly 90% seen once. The V gene's germline CDR1 is SQVTM and CDR2 ANQGSEA. After removal of 6 bases from V and 5 bases from J, the junction contained 4 bases not matched to a gene. The CDR3 spans 13 residues. This same sample was also part of a study on human thymus T cells. According to that study: Surgeons resected thymus tissue during corrective heart surgery.

The chain employs TRBV29-1 and TRBJ2-2; 9 bases agree with TRBD1. The receptor's source is a boy under three years old with a congenital heart defect. Input material: thymocytes. The CDR3 loop reads CSVKDRGTGELFF. The CDR3 DNA follows: TGCAGCGTAAAGGACAGGGGAACCGGGGAGCTGTTTTTT.